This T cell receptor (beta chain) is drawn from a study of blood T cell repertoires in COVID-19. The ends were cut back, 3 bases at V and 7 bases at J, with 12 bases in the middle. Germline loops: CDR1 SGHTA, CDR2 FQGNSA. The CDR3 length is 13 residues. Patients at the Seattle site were enrolled during active infection and followed longitudinally. In the original processing: Estimates of nucleated cell counts were drawn from the amplification of reference gene primers. Measured with immunoSEQ multiplex PCR; TCRdb has only the in-frame clones, and not every one. V, J and clone size are those of that table, while D and trimming were read from the DNA. Among 150,000 to 200,000 clones listed, 85% to 95% were seen once.

This clonotype was sampled from a woman aged 60-75 years with COVID-19, enrolled during active disease. The chain employs TRBV7-2 and TRBJ1-2; a possible D gene is TRBD1 (6 bases). Sequenced material: peripheral blood. Here the CDR3 reads CASSLAGASGYTF. Written as DNA, the CDR3 is TGTGCCAGCAGCTTGGCGGGGGCGAGTGGCTACACCTTC.